The 30 T cell receptor beta chains reported below all come from one sample, sequenced in a study of cytomegalovirus exposure and HLA in healthy donors. PCR involved 60 Vbeta and 13 Jbeta primers. The data were produced by immunoSEQ multiplex PCR, yet TCRdb's version contains in-frame clones alone and is incomplete. Its clone listing holds around 160,000 clones. The sample comprised PBMCs. Receptor source: a woman aged 45 to 65 in good health and CMV-seronegative.

The CDR3 coding sequence is TGCGCCAGCAGCTTGGGACAGAAACCTTCGAACACCGGGGAGCTGTTTTTT. Protein product: CASSLGQKPSNTGELFF. The chain recombines TRBV5-1 with TRBJ2-2, with D maybe TRBD1 (5 bases). V lost 0 bases to trimming and J lost 0 bases, with 12 bases between them. This CDR3 is 17 amino acids long. CDR1 is SGHRS, CDR2 YFSETQ, per germline.

This chain links TRBV7-8 with TRBJ1-1; the match to TRBD1 covers 8 bases. CDR1 and CDR2 (germline): SGHVS, FQNEAQ. CDR3 length: 15 amino acids. J was trimmed by 5 bases and V by 8 bases; bases with no gene match: 13. The CDR3 loop is CASAVSRGHRTEAFF. The CDR3 DNA follows: TGTGCCAGCGCCGTGTCCAGGGGGCATCGTACTGAAGCTTTCTTT.

The CDR3 reads CAWSLLAGETQYF. The CDR3 DNA reads TGTGCCTGGAGTTTACTAGCGGGGGAGACCCAGTACTTC. The J gene is TRBJ2-5, the V gene TRBV30; 10 nucleotides match TRBD2. The germline gives CDR1 GTSNPN, CDR2 SVGIG (reference sequence). V shed 2 bases, J shed 5 bases, and the junction held 2 bases outside the gene matches. The CDR3 length is 13 residues. The whole variable domain, remainder taken from reference TRBV30 and TRBJ2-5, is SQTIHQWPATLVQPVGSPLSLECTVEGTSNPNLYWYRQAAGRGLQLLFYSVGIGQISSEVPQNLSASRPQDRQFILSSKKLLLSDSGFYLCAWSLLAGETQYFGPGTRLLVL.

The chain recombines TRBV28 with TRBJ1-5; unclear D gene. CDR3 length equals 16 residues. Trimming cost V 3 bases and J 0 bases, with 12 bases left between them. Germline CDR1 reads MDHEN; CDR2 reads SYDVKM. CDR3 amino acids: CASSFVTVSSNQPQHF. The CDR3 region has the DNA TGTGCCAGCAGTTTTGTTACAGTATCTAGCAATCAGCCCCAGCATTTT.

The V call is TRBV6-5, the J call TRBJ2-1; D not certain. V dropped 0 bases and J dropped 7 bases, with 10 bases sitting between them. CDR1 and CDR2 from the germline V gene are MNHEY and SVGAGI. This CDR3 comprises 14 residues. DNA for the CDR3: TGTGCCAGCAGTTACTCGATTTACGGGAATGAGCAGTTCTTC. Its translation: CASSYSIYGNEQFF.

The V call is TRBV7-3, the J call TRBJ2-5, with 8 bases matching TRBD2. CDR1 and CDR2 (germline): SGHTA, FQGTGA. Germline trimming cut 4 bases from V and 7 bases from J; bases unmatched to any gene: 11. This CDR3 is built from 15 residues. The CDR3 protein is CASSSVPGGPGTQYF. CDR3 DNA: TGTGCCAGCAGCTCCGTGCCGGGAGGGCCGGGGACCCAGTACTTC.

The chain has TRBV27 and TRBJ1-2, with D unresolved. Trimming removed 1 base at V and 8 bases at J, with 11 bases between. The CDR3 covers 13 residues. Germline V CDR1 and CDR2: MNHEY, SMNVEV (reference sequence). The CDR3 loop is CASSLWSVWGYTF. Written as DNA, the CDR3 is TGTGCCAGCAGTTTATGGAGCGTTTGGGGCTACACCTTC.

The chain uses TRBV6-5 and TRBJ1-6; D ambiguous. V was clipped by 4 bases and J by 6 bases, with 16 bases between them. This CDR3 region has 16 residues. Germline V gives CDR1 MNHEY, CDR2 SVGAGI. The CDR3 nucleotides read TGTGCCAGCAGTTGGCGGGTTACAGCTACTAATTCACCCCTCCACTTT. Encoded protein: CASSWRVTATNSPLHF.

The V gene is TRBV6-4, the J gene TRBJ2-3; 8 positions agree with TRBD2. The V gene's germline CDR1 is MRHNA and CDR2 SNTAGT. This CDR3 has 14 amino acids. The ends lost 6 bases at V and 2 bases at J; junction bases unmatched: 4. Written as DNA, the CDR3 is TGTGCCAGCAGACAAGCGGGGGACACAGATACGCAGTATTTT. It codes for CASRQAGDTDTQYF.

This chain uses TRBV7-2 with TRBJ2-4, with 7 positions matching TRBD1. V shed 4 bases and J 5 bases; nucleotides not matched to a gene: 2. Germline V gives CDR1 SGHTA, CDR2 FQGNSA. This CDR3 contains 13 residues. The CDR3 sequence is CASSYTGENIQYF. The CDR3 nucleotides read TGTGCCAGCAGCTATACAGGGGAAAACATTCAGTACTTC. The whole variable domain, remainder taken from reference TRBV7-2 and TRBJ2-4, is GAGVSQSPSNKVTEKGKDVELRCDPISGHTALYWYRQSLGQGLEFLIYFQGNSAPDKSGLPSDRFSAERTGGSVSTLTIQRTQQEDSAVYLCASSYTGENIQYFGAGTRLSVL.

The gene calls are TRBV7-3 and TRBJ2-3; 9 bases line up with TRBD1. This CDR3 is 15 amino acids long. Germline trimming cut 5 bases from V and 4 bases from J; bases unmatched to any gene: 7. Germline lookup yields CDR1 SGHTA and CDR2 FQGTGA. The CDR3 bases are TGTGCCAGCAGCCCGGGGACAGGGAGGGCAGATACGCAGTATTTT. It codes for CASSPGTGRADTQYF.

This chain links TRBV27 with TRBJ2-3; 10 nucleotides agree with TRBD1. V lost 6 bases, J lost 5 bases, and 5 bases stayed unmatched. CDR1 MNHEY and CDR2 SMNVEV come from the germline V gene (reference sequence). The CDR3 runs 14 residues. The CDR3 region is CASRTGGGLDTQYF. The CDR3, as DNA: TGTGCCAGCAGGACAGGGGGCGGGTTAGATACGCAGTATTTT.

V and J are TRBV25-1 and TRBJ2-3, with 9 nucleotides matching TRBD2. The CDR3 spans 15 residues. Trimming at V came to 8 bases and at J to 0 bases, leaving 6 bases not matched to a gene. Germline values: CDR1 MGHDK, CDR2 SYGVNS. The CDR3 reads CASWAGTSSTDTQYF. The CDR3 DNA sequence: TGTGCCAGCTGGGCCGGGACTAGCAGCACAGATACGCAGTATTTT.

The chain combines TRBV11-2 with TRBJ1-4; D call uncertain. Germline V gene sequence: CDR1 SGHAT, CDR2 FQNNGV. The CDR3 consists of 12 residues. With 1 base removed from V and 10 bases from J, the gap between germline ends came to 7 bases. The CDR3 region has the DNA TGTGCCAGCAGCTTAGGAGCCGTAAAACTGTTTTTT. It is translated as CASSLGAVKLFF. Variable domain in full (rest from reference TRBV11-2 and TRBJ1-4): EAGVAQSPRYKIIEKRQSVAFWCNPISGHATLYWYQQILGQGPKLLIQFQNNGVVDDSQLPKDRFSAERLKGVDSTLKIQPAKLEDSAVYLCASSLGAVKLFFGSGTQLSVL.

The CDR3 is CASSLGPGLGETQYF. For the CDR3, the DNA is TGCGCCAGCAGCTTGGGACCGGGACTAGGGGAGACCCAGTACTTC. This chain uses TRBV5-1 with TRBJ2-5, with 8 nucleotides matching TRBD2. V shed 0 bases and J 5 bases; nucleotides not matched to a gene: 6. This CDR3 is built from 15 residues. Germline V gives CDR1 SGHRS, CDR2 YFSETQ.

V gene TRBV6-7 combines with J gene TRBJ1-2, with D uncertain. TRBV6-7 is sorted into the ORF group, with uncertain function. V dropped 4 bases and J dropped 4 bases, with 16 bases sitting between them. The CDR3 is 15 residues long. The CDR3 nucleotides are TGTGCCAGCAGTTCCCAAGACTGCTGTACCTATGGCTACACCTTC. Protein: CASSSQDCCTYGYTF.

The chain links TRBV5-1 to TRBJ2-1, with 12 nucleotides matching TRBD2. Germline-derived CDR1 and CDR2 are SGHRS and YFSETQ. The CDR3 spans 14 residues. With 7 bases clipped from V and 7 bases from J, the junction kept 6 bases outside the gene matches. This CDR3 is CASRLAGVGNEQFF. In DNA form, the CDR3 reads TGCGCCAGCCGACTAGCGGGAGTTGGTAATGAGCAGTTCTTC. Using reference TRBV5-1 and TRBJ2-1 for the parts outside the CDR3, the full variable domain is KAGVTQTPRYLIKTRGQQVTLSCSPISGHRSVSWYQQTPGQGLQFLFEYFSETQRNKGNFPGRFSGRQFSNSRSEMNVSTLELGDSALYLCASRLAGVGNEQFFGPGTRLTVL.

The chain joins TRBV27 to TRBJ1-1; D remains ambiguous. V gave up 4 bases and J gave up 3 bases, with 15 bases separating them. The CDR3 is 15 residues long. Germline assignment: CDR1 MNHEY and CDR2 SMNVEV (reference sequence). The CDR3 protein is CASSWGVLGDTEAFF. CDR3 nucleotides: TGTGCCAGCAGTTGGGGAGTCCTCGGGGACACTGAAGCTTTCTTT.

The V gene is TRBV30, the J gene TRBJ2-3; TRBD1 is a possible D gene (6 bases). V dropped 4 bases and J dropped 3 bases, with 11 bases sitting between them. Germline CDR1 and CDR2: GTSNPN and SVGIG (reference sequence). The CDR3 has 13 amino acids. CDR3 region: CAWNQGWTDTQYF. The CDR3 bases are TGTGCCTGGAATCAGGGGTGGACAGATACGCAGTATTTT.

The chain uses TRBV7-9 and TRBJ1-2; maybe TRBD1 (5 bases). Germline V gene lookup returns CDR1 SEHNR and CDR2 FQNEAQ (reference sequence). With 0 bases removed from V and 5 bases from J, the gap between germline ends came to 10 bases. The length of the CDR3 is 14 residues. CDR3 amino acids: CASSLAPGPYGYTF. CDR3 sequence (DNA): TGTGCCAGCAGCTTAGCCCCAGGGCCATATGGCTACACCTTC.

This chain connects TRBV29-1 to TRBJ1-5, with unresolved D. The CDR3 runs 14 residues. Trimming pared 8 bases from V and 7 bases from J, leaving 21 bases between. Per germline, CDR1 SQVTM and CDR2 ANQGSEA. The CDR3 spells CSPFPEGIGQPQHF. Written as DNA, the CDR3 is TGCAGCCCCTTCCCCGAGGGAATTGGCCAGCCCCAGCATTTT.

The chain recombines TRBV11-2 with TRBJ1-6; 10 bases match TRBD1. Germline CDR1 reads SGHAT; CDR2 reads FQNNGV. The length of the CDR3 is 15 residues. J lost 10 bases, V lost 5 bases, and 8 bases had no gene match. The CDR3 is CASSGGGQGNSPLHF. Here the CDR3 DNA reads TGTGCCAGCAGCGGTGGGGGACAGGGGAACTCACCCCTCCACTTT.

The chain has TRBV18 and TRBJ2-5, with D possibly TRBD2 on 7 matching bases. V lost 3 bases, J lost 5 bases, and 13 bases lay in between. CDR1 and CDR2 (germline): KGHSH, LQKENI. This CDR3 region has 14 residues. The CDR3 loop reads CASSPGGRTETQYF. The DNA for the CDR3 is TGTGCCAGCTCACCGGGGGGGCGCACGGAGACCCAGTACTTC.

The chain uses TRBV2 and TRBJ2-1; 9 bases map to TRBD2. CDR1 and CDR2 (germline): SNHLY, FYNNEI. CDR3 length: 17 residues. J gave up 1 base and V 5 bases, and 9 bases lay outside the gene matches. The CDR3 region is CASSLRGGGASYNEQFF. The DNA for the CDR3 is TGTGCCAGCAGTCTACGGGGCGGGGGGGCTTCCTACAATGAGCAGTTCTTC.

J is TRBJ1-2 and V is TRBV10-3, with D possibly TRBD1 on 5 matching bases. The V end lost 0 bases, the J end lost 4 bases, and 9 bases lay between the germline ends. The germline V gene encodes CDR1 ENHRY and CDR2 SYGVKD. The CDR3 runs 14 residues. DNA of the CDR3: TGTGCCATCAGTGAGTCTACAGGTAGCTATGGCTACACCTTC. Translation gives CAISESTGSYGYTF.

The J gene is TRBJ2-5, the V gene TRBV19; TRBD1 matches 10 bases. The junction had 3 bases not matched to a gene; V was cut back by 3 bases and J by 5 bases. Germline V gene lookup returns CDR1 LNHDA and CDR2 SQIVND (reference sequence). This CDR3 contains 14 residues. The chain's CDR3 is CASSIGTGAETQYF. CDR3 nucleotides: TGTGCCAGTAGTATTGGGACAGGGGCGGAGACCCAGTACTTC.

The genes are TRBV4-2 and TRBJ2-7; 7 bases map to TRBD2. Germline CDR1 LGHNA, CDR2 YNFKEQ. There are 14 residues in the CDR3. V shed 2 bases, J shed 2 bases, and the junction held 3 bases outside the gene matches. The DNA of the CDR3 is TGTGCCAGCAGCCAATGGGAGGGACCCTACGAGCAGTACTTC. Translated: CASSQWEGPYEQYF.

V usage is TRBV30 and J usage is TRBJ2-1; TRBD1 is a possible D gene (5 bases). Trimming left V 1 base short and J 1 base short, with 11 bases between. The CDR3 covers 15 residues. CDR1 is GTSNPN, CDR2 SVGIG, per germline (reference sequence). The DNA of the CDR3 is TGTGCCTGGAGTGATCACAGGTCTTCCTACAATGAGCAGTTCTTC. Amino acids: CAWSDHRSSYNEQFF.

V and J are TRBV4-1 and TRBJ2-1; 10 bases map to TRBD2. In germline, CDR1 is MGHRA, CDR2 YSYEKL. This CDR3 contains 19 residues. J lost 0 bases, V lost 1 base, and 9 bases had no gene match. CDR3 amino acids: CASSQAPSGSALSYNEQFF. The CDR3 coding sequence is TGCGCCAGCAGCCAAGCCCCTAGCGGGAGTGCTCTCTCCTACAATGAGCAGTTCTTC.

Concerning this clone itself: This sample includes further DNA sequences coding for the same CDR3. The rearrangement uses TRBV6-5 and TRBJ2-7, with no clear D. V was shortened by 0 bases and J by 0 bases, with 9 bases between the two germline ends. The CDR3 has 15 residues. The germline gives CDR1 MNHEY, CDR2 SVGAGI. The CDR3 DNA follows: TGTGCCAGCAGTTACTCGAGTGCCTACTCCTACGAGCAGTACTTC. Translating gives CASSYSSAYSYEQYF.